This T cell receptor beta chain was recovered during a study of graft-versus-host responses after intestinal transplantation. TCRdb's table, derived via immunoSEQ multiplex PCR, lists solely in-frame clones and lacks some. This repertoire shows 20,000 to 25,000 clones, over 35% found once; its top ten account for over 1.1%. Whole-study findings and limits: Where graft-donor T cell macrochimerism was present, patients had high graft-versus-host to host-versus-graft clonal ratios in allografts. GvH clones surfaced in recipient marrow, some emerging earlier in ileum or blood.

This clone was seen a few times. Trimming left V 0 bases short and J 2 bases short, with 16 bases between. The V gene's germline CDR1 is SGHAT and CDR2 FQNNGV. The CDR3 contains 18 residues. Co-plated with some 200,000 CFSE-labeled responder cells were some 200,000 irradiated, violet-dye-labeled stimulator cells. After the reaction, the investigators sorted the proliferating CFSE-low CD3+CD4+ and CD3+CD8+ responders. The rearrangement uses TRBV11-2 and TRBJ2-2, with a possible D match to TRBD2 (6 bases). Sequences were derived from alloreactive CD8+ T cells from a mixed lymphocyte reaction culture, sampled before transplantation. Specified subset: CFSE-low proliferating T cells sorted from roughly 6-day pre-transplant mixed lymphocyte reaction (GvH or HvG direction). The receptor was isolated from a human patient who was an organ donor for intestinal transplantation. The CDR3 loop reads CASSLEASALFNTGELFF. CDR3 nucleotide sequence: TGTGCCAGCAGCTTAGAGGCTAGCGCACTCTTTAACACCGGGGAGCTGTTTTTT.